This paragraph reports one TCR beta chain. The sample originates from a study of blood T cell repertoires in COVID-19. The overall study: Acute-phase and convalescent COVID-19 samples originated in the United States, Italy and Spain. T cells, B-cell-depleted T cells, or PBMCs provided the cDNA or gDNA that served as material.

Original data processing: From reference gene primer amplification, estimates of nucleated cell counts were derived. The protocol was immunoSEQ multiplex PCR, while the TCRdb copy is restricted to in-frame clones and leaves out a portion. From that table come the V and J calls and clone size; the DNA was used to work out D and trimming. The table records 250,000 or so clones, roughly 86% of them present only once. Trimming removed 3 bases from V and 7 bases from J, with 15 bases in between. Per germline, CDR1 LNHDA and CDR2 SQIVND (reference sequence). This CDR3 spans 15 amino acids. Sequences were obtained from peripheral blood. The clonotype originates from a man over 45 with acute or convalescent COVID-19. The chain has TRBV19 and TRBJ1-4; D remains ambiguous. CDR3 region: CASSIPRELGEKLFF. CDR3 bases: TGTGCCAGTAGTATCCCTCGGGAGTTGGGTGAAAAACTGTTTTTT.